A selection of T cell receptor beta chains follows, all from one sample in a study of CD8+ T cells in alopecia areata. Data came from immunoSEQ multiplex PCR; TCRdb stores just in-frame clones and leaves some out. The repertoire has 90,000 to 150,000 clones, about 50% of them found once; the top ten carry approximately 0.46%. Source: CD4+ T cells sorted from blood, taken at week 4, from a patient treated with tofacitinib. The receptors were sampled from a human donor with alopecia areata. Each CDR3 is given with its conserved first and last residue.

J gene,V gene,CDR3 protein
TRBJ2-4,TRBV29-1,CSVGVGGNQNIQYF
TRBJ2-7,TRBV30,CAWSVLGAEQYF
TRBJ1-4,TRBV29-1,CSTGQGSNEKLFF
TRBJ2-7,TRBV7-8,CASGMGQGAYEQYF
TRBJ1-1,TRBV29-1,CSVGPVNTEAFF
TRBJ1-6,TRBV7-2,CASSPRTGNSRSPLHF
TRBJ2-5,TRBV30,CAWSRSREGGGKTQYF
TRBJ1-1,TRBV7-9,CASSLAGNTEAFF
TRBJ1-1,TRBV7-9,CASSLGGQGEAFF
TRBJ2-1,TRBV23-1,CASRQGGDYNEQFF
TRBJ1-2,TRBV6-5,CASSREQGRNYGYTF
TRBJ2-7,TRBV30,CAWSPTGALYF
TRBJ1-2,TRBV7-9,CASSLARVGGYTF
TRBJ1-2,TRBV30,CAWSQGGLYGYTF
TRBJ2-7,TRBV30,CAWRGPVLGGEQYF
TRBJ2-1,TRBV21-1,CASSIRTSGRGSSYNEQFF
TRBJ2-6,TRBV29-1,CSVEGPDRYSGANVLTF
TRBJ1-6,TRBV25-1,CASSEWAGNSPLHF
TRBJ2-5,TRBV7-2,CASSPHETQYF
TRBJ2-4,TRBV7-2,CASSVQGAKNIQYF
TRBJ1-1,TRBV15,CATSRDIAEAFF
TRBJ2-5,TRBV30,CAWSTRQTHQETQYF
TRBJ1-5,TRBV30,CAWSRQGNQPQHF
TRBJ2-1,TRBV7-6,CASSLIFRRSYNEQFF
TRBJ2-1,TRBV29-1,CSVTNEQFF
TRBJ2-6,TRBV29-1,CSVDSSGANVLTF
TRBJ1-1,TRBV9,CASSERDRAGMNTEAFF
TRBJ1-2,TRBV5-1,CASTPGTNYGYTF
TRBJ2-7,TRBV10-2,CASSVPAGRFSYEQYF